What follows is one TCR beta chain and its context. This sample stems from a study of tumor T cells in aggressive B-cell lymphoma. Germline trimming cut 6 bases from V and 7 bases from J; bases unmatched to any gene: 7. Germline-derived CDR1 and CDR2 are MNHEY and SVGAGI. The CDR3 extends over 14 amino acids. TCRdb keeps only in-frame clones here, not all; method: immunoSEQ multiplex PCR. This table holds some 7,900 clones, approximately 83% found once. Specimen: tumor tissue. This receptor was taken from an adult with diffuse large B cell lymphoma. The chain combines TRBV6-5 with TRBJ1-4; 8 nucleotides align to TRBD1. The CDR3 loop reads CASSTGQGGEKLFF. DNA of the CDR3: TGTGCCAGCAGCACCGGACAGGGAGGTGAAAAACTGTTTTTT.